This TCR beta chain was captured in a study of blood T cell repertoires in COVID-19 (dated by TCRdb to about 2020). For the wider study: The collaborator samples originated in the United States, Italy and Spain and spanned the acute and convalescent phases of COVID-19. Nearly every sample came with metadata listing a de-identified subject ID, COVID-19 status, age in years and sex. The prospective study material was composed of cDNA or gDNA derived from T cells, B-cell-depleted T cells, or PBMCs. Samples came from the ongoing ImmuneRACE study (first 160 participants) plus 1,254 subjects from 6 global collaborators. A freely available public database, intended as a resource for researchers studying the immune response to SARS-CoV-2, is where the repertoires were released. Where HLA class I and class II types were available, the types were taken from metadata supplied by the sample provider, not from assay-based typing. Deeply sampled blood TCRbeta repertoires from subjects exposed to, actively infected with, or recovered from COVID-19 were included in the dataset.

Each collaborating institution followed its own protocols to collect whole blood in K2EDTA tubes. For TCRbeta analysis, collaborators shipped samples in one of three forms: frozen whole blood, isolated PBMCs, or DNA extracted from either of those sample types. The germline V end is reduced by 11 bases and the J end by 3 bases; junction bases left unmatched: 4. The CDR3 sequence holds 12 residues, the cysteine and phenylalanine included. The sequence is cut down to CDR3 DNA, 36 bases in frame from base 1. For CDR1 and CDR2, the germline V gene lists SNHLY and FYNNEI. The immunoSEQ Assay, a bias-controlled multiplex PCR, was used to amplify TCRbeta CDR3 regions from genomic DNA. Per the authors' processing: Within the assay, amplification of reference gene primers was used to estimate how many nucleated cells each sample contained. Sequence reads were collapsed and filtered to measure the absolute abundance of every unique TCRbeta CDR3 rearrangement. For each sample, productive Simpson clonality was calculated as the square root of Simpson's diversity index across productive rearrangements. Drawn from immuneACCESS, this table holds only the in-frame rearrangements with V and J called that TCRdb kept. Clones are partly lost; checked studies trace under half to an unresolved V gene and leave the rest unexplained. The DNA gave D and trimming, while V, J and clone size come from that table. The sample has about 120,000 clones on record, about four fifths of them singletons. The ten largest account for 3% to 4.5% of the sample.

About this clone: Its antigen is unknown. Base qualities are not at hand, and no much larger clone is one base apart.

Results the study describes overall, beyond this receptor: The amount of clinical and demographic metadata varied by source and participant and was provided uncurated.

Recombination connected TRBV2 to TRBJ1-1; TRBD1 matches 9 bases in the middle. This receptor was taken from a woman of 80 years or more with acute or convalescent COVID-19. Sequencing input: peripheral blood. The CDR3 reads CAGTGFYTEAFF. The nucleotide sequence is TGTGCCGGGACAGGGTTTTACACTGAAGCTTTCTTT. The entire variable domain, with the stretches around the CDR3 drawn from the reference TRBV2 and TRBJ1-1 proteins, is EPEVTQTPSHQVTQMGQEVILRCVPISNHLYFYWYRQILGQKVEFLVSFYNNEISEKSEIFDDQFSVERPDGSNFTLKIRSTKLEDSAMYFCAGTGFYTEAFFGQGTRLTVV.